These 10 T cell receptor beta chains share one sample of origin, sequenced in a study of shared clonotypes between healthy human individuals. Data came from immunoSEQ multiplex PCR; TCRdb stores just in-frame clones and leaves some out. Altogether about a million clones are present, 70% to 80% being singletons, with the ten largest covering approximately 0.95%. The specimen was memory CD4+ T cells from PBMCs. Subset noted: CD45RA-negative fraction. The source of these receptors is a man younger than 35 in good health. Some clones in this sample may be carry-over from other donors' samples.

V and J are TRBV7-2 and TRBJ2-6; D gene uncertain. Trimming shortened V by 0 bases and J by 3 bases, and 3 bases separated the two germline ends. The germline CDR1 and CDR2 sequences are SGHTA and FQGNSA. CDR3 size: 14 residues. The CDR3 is CASSLAFGANVLTF. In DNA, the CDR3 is TGTGCCAGCAGCTTAGCTTTTGGGGCCAACGTCCTGACTTTC.

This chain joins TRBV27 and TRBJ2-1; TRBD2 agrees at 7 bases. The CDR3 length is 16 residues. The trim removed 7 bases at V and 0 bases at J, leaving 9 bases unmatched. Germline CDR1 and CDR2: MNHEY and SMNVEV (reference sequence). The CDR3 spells CASTQLATSSYNEQFF. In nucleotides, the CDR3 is TGTGCCAGCACACAACTAGCGACCAGCTCCTACAATGAGCAGTTCTTC.

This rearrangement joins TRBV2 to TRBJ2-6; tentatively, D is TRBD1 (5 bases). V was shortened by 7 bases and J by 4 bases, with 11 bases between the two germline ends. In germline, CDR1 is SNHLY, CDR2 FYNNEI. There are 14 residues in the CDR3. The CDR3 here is CASIGALGANVLTF. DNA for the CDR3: TGTGCCAGCATTGGGGCTCTCGGGGCCAACGTCCTGACTTTC.

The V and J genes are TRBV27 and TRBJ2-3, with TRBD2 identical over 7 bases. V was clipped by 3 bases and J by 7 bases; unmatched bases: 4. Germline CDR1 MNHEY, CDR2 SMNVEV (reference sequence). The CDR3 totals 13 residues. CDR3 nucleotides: TGTGCCAGCAGTTTGGCTAGCGGTTATACGCAGTATTTT. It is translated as CASSLASGYTQYF.

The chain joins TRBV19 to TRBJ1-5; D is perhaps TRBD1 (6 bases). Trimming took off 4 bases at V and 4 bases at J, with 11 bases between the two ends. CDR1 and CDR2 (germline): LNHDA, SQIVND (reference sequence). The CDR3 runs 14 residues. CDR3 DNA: TGTGCCAGTAGTAAAGACAGGTGGAATCAGCCCCAGCATTTT. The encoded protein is CASSKDRWNQPQHF.

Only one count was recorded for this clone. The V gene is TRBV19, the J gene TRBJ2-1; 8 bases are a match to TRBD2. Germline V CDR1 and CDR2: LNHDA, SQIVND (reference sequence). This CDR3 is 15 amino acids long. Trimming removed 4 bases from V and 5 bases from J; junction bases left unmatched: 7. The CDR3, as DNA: TGTGCCAGTAGTACCTACGCCGGGAGGGACAATGAGCAGTTCTTC. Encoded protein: CASSTYAGRDNEQFF.

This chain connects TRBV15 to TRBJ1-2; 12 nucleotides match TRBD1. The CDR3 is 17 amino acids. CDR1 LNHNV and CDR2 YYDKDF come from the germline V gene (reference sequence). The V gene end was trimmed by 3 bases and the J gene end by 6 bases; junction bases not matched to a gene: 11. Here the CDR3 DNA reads TGTGCCACCAGCAGGGTAACCGGGACAGGGGGCTCGCATGGCTACACCTTC. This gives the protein CATSRVTGTGGSHGYTF.

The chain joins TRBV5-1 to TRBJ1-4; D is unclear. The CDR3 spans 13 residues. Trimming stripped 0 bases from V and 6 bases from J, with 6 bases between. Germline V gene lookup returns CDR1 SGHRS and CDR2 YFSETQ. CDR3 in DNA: TGCGCCAGCAGCTTGGACAGTTATGAAAAACTGTTTTTT. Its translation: CASSLDSYEKLFF.

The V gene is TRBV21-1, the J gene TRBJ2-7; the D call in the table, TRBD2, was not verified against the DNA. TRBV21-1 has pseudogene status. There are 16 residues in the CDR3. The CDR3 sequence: CASSKGDPPGSYEQYF. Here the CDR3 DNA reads TGTGCCAGCAGCAAAGGTGACCCACCGGGGTCCTACGAGCAGTACTTC.

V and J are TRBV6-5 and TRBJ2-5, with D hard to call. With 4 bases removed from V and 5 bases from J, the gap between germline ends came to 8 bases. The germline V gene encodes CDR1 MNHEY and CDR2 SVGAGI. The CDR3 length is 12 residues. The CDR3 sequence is CASSSQAETQYF. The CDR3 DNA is TGTGCCAGCAGTTCTCAGGCGGAGACCCAGTACTTC.